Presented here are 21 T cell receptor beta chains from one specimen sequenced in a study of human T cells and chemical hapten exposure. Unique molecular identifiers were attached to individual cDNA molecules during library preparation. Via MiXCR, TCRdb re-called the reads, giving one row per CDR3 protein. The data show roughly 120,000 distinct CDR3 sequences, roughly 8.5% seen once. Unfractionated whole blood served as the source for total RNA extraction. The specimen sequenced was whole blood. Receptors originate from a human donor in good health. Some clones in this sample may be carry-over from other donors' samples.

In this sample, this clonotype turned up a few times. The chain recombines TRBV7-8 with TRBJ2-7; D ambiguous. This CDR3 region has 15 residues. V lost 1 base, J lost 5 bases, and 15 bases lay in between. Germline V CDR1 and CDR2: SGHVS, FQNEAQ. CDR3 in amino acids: CASSLGSAKTHEQYF. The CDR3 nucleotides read TGTGCCAGCAGCTTAGGAAGTGCAAAAACCCACGAGCAGTACTTC.

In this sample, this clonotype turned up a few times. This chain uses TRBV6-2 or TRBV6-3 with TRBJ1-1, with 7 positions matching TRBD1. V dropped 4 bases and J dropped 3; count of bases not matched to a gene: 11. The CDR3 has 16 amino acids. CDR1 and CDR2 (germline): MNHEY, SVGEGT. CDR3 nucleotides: TGTGCCAGCAGTTCACTGACAGGGAGGGCGTACACTGAAGCTTTCTTT. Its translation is CASSSLTGRAYTEAFF.

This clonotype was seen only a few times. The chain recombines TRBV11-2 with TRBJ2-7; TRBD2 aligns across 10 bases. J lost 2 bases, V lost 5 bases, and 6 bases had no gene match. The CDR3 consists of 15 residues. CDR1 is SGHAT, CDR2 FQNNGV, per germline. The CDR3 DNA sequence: TGTGCCAGCAGCCTCTGGACTAGCGGTACCTACGAGCAGTACTTC. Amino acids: CASSLWTSGTYEQYF. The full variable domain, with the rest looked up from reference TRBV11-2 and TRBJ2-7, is EAGVAQSPRYKIIEKRQSVAFWCNPISGHATLYWYQQILGQGPKLLIQFQNNGVVDDSQLPKDRFSAERLKGVDSTLKIQPAKLEDSAVYLCASSLWTSGTYEQYFGPGTRLTVT.

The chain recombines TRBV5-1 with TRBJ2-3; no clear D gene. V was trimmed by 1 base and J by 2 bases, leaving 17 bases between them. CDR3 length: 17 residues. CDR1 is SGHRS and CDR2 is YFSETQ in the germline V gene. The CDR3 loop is CASSLRPWQEYTDTQYF. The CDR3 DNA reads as TGCGCCAGCAGCTTGCGGCCCTGGCAGGAGTACACAGATACGCAGTATTTT.

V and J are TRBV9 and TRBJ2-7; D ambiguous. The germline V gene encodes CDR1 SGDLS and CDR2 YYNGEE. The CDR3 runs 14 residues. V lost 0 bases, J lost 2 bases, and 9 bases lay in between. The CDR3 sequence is CASSVEPITYEQYF. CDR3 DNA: TGTGCCAGCAGCGTAGAGCCGATAACCTACGAGCAGTACTTC.

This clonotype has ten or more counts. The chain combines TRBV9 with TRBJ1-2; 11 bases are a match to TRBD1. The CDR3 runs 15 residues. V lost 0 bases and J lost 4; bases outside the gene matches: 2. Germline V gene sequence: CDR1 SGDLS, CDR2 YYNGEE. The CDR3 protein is CASSVEGQGAYGYTF. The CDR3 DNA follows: TGTGCCAGCAGCGTAGAAGGACAGGGGGCCTATGGCTACACCTTC.

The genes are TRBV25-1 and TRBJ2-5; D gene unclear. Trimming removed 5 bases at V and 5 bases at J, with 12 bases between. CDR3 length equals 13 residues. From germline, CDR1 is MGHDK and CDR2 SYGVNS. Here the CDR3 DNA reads TGTGCCAGCAGTCAGGCTGGACGGGAGACCCAGTACTTC. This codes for CASSQAGRETQYF.

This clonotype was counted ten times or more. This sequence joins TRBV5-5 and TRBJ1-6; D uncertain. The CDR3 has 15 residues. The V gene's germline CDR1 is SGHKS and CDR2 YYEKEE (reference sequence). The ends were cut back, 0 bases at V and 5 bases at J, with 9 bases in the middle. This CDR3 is CASSLGQLNNSPLHF. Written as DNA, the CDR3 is TGTGCCAGCAGCTTGGGCCAGTTGAATAATTCACCCCTCCACTTT.

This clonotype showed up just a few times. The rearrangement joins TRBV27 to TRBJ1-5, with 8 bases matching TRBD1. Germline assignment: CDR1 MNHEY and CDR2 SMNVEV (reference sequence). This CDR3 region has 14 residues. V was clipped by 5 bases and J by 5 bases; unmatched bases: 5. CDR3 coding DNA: TGTGCCAGCAGTCCGTACAGGGGGGATCAGCCCCAGCATTTT. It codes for CASSPYRGDQPQHF.

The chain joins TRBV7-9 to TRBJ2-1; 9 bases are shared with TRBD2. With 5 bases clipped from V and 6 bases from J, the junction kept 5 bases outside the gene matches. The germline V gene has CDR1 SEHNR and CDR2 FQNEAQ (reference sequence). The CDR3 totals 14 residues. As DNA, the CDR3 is TGTGCCAGCAGCATCCCGGGACTAGCCAATGAGCAGTTCTTC. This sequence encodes CASSIPGLANEQFF. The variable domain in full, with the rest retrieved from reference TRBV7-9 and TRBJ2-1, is DTGVSQNPRHKITKRGQNVTFRCDPISEHNRLYWYRQTLGQGPEFLTYFQNEAQLEKSRLLSDRFSAERPKGSFSTLEIQRTEQGDSAMYLCASSIPGLANEQFFGPGTRLTVL.

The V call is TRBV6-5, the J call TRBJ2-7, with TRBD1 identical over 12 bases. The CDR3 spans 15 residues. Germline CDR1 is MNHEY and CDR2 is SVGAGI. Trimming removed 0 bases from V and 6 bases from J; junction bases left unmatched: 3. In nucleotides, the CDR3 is TGTGCCAGCAGTTACTCCCGGGACAGGGGGCTCGAGCAGTACTTC. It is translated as CASSYSRDRGLEQYF.

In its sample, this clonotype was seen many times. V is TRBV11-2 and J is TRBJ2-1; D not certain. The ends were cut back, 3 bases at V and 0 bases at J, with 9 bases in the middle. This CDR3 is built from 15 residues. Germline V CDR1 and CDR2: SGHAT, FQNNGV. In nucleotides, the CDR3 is TGTGCCAGCAGCTTCGGCGGTAGCTCCTACAATGAGCAGTTCTTC. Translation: CASSFGGSSYNEQFF. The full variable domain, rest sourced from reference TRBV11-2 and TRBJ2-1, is EAGVAQSPRYKIIEKRQSVAFWCNPISGHATLYWYQQILGQGPKLLIQFQNNGVVDDSQLPKDRFSAERLKGVDSTLKIQPAKLEDSAVYLCASSFGGSSYNEQFFGPGTRLTVL.

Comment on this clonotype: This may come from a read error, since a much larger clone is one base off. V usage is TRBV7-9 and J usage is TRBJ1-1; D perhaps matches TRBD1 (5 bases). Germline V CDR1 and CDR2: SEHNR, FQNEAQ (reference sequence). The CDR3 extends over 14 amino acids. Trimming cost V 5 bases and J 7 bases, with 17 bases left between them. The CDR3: CASSPGRVGVEAFF. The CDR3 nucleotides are TGTGCCAGCAGCCCCGGGAGGGTAGGGGTTGAAGCTTTCTTT.

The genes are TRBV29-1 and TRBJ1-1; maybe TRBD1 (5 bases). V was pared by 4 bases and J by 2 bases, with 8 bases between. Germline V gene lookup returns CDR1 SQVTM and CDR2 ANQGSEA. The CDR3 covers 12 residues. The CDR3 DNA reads TGCAGCGTTGCAGGGTATAACACTGAAGCTTTCTTT. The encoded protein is CSVAGYNTEAFF. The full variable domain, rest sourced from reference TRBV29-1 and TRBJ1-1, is SAVISQKPSRDICQRGTSLTIQCQVDSQVTMMFWYRQQPGQSLTLIATANQGSEATYESGFVIDKFPISRPNLTFSTLTVSNMSPEDSSIYLCSVAGYNTEAFFGQGTRLTVV.

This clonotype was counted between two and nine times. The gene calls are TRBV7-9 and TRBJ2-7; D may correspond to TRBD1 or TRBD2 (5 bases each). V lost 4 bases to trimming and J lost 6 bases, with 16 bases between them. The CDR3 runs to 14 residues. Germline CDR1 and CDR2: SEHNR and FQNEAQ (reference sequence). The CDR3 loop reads CASSYDSPGGEQYF. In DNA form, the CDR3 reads TGTGCCAGCAGCTACGACAGCCCTGGAGGCGAGCAGTACTTC.

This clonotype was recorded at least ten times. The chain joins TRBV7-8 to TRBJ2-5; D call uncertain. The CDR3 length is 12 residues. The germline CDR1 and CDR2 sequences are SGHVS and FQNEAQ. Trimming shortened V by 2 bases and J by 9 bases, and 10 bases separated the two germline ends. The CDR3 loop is CASSLRQRAQYF. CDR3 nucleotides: TGTGCCAGCAGCTTACGCCAAAGGGCCCAGTACTTC.

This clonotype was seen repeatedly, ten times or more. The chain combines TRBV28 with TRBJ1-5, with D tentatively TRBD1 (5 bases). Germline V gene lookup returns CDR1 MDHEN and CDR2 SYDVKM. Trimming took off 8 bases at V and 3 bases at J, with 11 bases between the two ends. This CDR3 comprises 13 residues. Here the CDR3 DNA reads TGTGCCAGCCGACGGGGCGTCAATCAGCCCCAGCATTTT. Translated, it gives CASRRGVNQPQHF. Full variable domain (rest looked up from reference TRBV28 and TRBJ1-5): DVKVTQSSRYLVKRTGEKVFLECVQDMDHENMFWYRQDPGLGLRLIYFSYDVKMKEKGDIPEGYSVSREKKERFSLILESASTNQTSMYLCASRRGVNQPQHFGDGTRLSIL.

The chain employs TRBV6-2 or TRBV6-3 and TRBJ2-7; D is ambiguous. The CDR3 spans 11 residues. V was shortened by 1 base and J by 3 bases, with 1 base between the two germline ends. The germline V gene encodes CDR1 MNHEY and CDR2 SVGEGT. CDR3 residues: CASSYYYEQYF. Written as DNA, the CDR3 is TGTGCCAGCAGTTACTACTACGAGCAGTACTTC.

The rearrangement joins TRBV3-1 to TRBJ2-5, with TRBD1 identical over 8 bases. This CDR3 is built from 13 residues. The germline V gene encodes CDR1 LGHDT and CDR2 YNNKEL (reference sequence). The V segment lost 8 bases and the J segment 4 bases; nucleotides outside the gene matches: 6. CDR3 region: CASGTGRGETQYF. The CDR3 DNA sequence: TGTGCCAGCGGGACAGGCCGGGGAGAGACCCAGTACTTC.

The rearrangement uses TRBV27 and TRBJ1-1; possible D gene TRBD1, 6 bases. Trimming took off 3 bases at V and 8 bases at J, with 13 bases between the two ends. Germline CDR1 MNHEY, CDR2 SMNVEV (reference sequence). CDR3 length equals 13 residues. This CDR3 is CASSFPGTMEAFF. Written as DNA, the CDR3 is TGTGCCAGCAGTTTCCCCGGGACAATGGAAGCTTTCTTT.

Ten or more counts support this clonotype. This CDR3 is CASSSRDSTKAFF. CDR3 in DNA: TGTGCCAGCAGCAGCAGGGACAGTACGAAAGCTTTCTTT. The V and J genes are TRBV5-4 and TRBJ1-1; TRBD1 aligns across 7 bases. Germline assignment: CDR1 SGHNT and CDR2 YYREEE (reference sequence). The CDR3 is made up of 13 amino acids. After removal of 4 bases from V and 9 bases from J, the junction contained 9 bases not matched to a gene.